This T cell receptor beta chain was captured in a study of blood T cell repertoires in COVID-19. At the level of the study: Researchers got acute and convalescent COVID-19 samples from the United States, Italy and Spain. T cells, B-cell-depleted T cells, or PBMCs supplied cDNA or gDNA.

Per the original data handling: Reference gene primer amplification in the assay estimated nucleated cell counts. Sequencing used immunoSEQ multiplex PCR; TCRdb keeps in-frame clones, though not all of them. For V, J and clone size, that table is used; D and trimming come from the DNA. Of approximately 90,000 clones listed, around 80% were seen once; the top ten hold approximately 34%. The germline gives CDR1 SEHNR, CDR2 FQNEAQ (reference sequence). The CDR3 is 14 amino acids. The ends lost 5 bases at V and 6 bases at J; junction bases unmatched: 9. The sequenced sample consisted of peripheral blood. This chain connects TRBV7-9 to TRBJ2-7, with 8 positions matching TRBD1. The sequence came from an elderly woman with active or convalescent COVID-19. CDR3 DNA: TGTGCCAGCAGCCCGGTACAGGGGGTTTCCGAGCAGTACTTC. It yields the protein CASSPVQGVSEQYF. Supplemented by reference TRBV7-9 and TRBJ2-7, the full variable domain reads DTGVSQNPRHKITKRGQNVTFRCDPISEHNRLYWYRQTLGQGPEFLTYFQNEAQLEKSRLLSDRFSAERPKGSFSTLEIQRTEQGDSAMYLCASSPVQGVSEQYFGPGTRLTVT.